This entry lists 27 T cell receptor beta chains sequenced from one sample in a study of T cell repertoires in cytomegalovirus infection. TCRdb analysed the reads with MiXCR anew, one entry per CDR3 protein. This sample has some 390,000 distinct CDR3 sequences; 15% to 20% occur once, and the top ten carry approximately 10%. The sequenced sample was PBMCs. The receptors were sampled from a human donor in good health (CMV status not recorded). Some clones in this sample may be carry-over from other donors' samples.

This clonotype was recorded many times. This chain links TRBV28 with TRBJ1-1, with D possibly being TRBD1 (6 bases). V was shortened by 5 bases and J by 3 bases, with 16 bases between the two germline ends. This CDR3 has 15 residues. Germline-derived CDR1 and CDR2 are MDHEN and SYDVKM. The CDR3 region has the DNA TGTGCCAGCAGTGGGACACAGGGAGAACACACTGAAGCTTTCTTT. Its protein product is CASSGTQGEHTEAFF.

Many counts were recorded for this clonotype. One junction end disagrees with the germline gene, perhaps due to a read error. The CDR3, as DNA: TGTGCTAGTGGTACCCCCGGCCCACAGGTAGGAGCGATCTTC. Protein sequence: CASGTPGPQVGAIF. The chain uses TRBV12-5 and TRBJ2-1; possible D gene TRBD1, 5 bases. The CDR3 contains 14 residues. CDR1 LGHNT and CDR2 FRNRAP come from the germline V gene.

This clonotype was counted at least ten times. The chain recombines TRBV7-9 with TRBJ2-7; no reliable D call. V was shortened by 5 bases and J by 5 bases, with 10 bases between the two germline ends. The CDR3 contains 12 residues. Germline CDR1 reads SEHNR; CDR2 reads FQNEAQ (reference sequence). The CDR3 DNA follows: TGTGCCAGCAGCGCGACATGGGACGAGCAGTACTTC. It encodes CASSATWDEQYF.

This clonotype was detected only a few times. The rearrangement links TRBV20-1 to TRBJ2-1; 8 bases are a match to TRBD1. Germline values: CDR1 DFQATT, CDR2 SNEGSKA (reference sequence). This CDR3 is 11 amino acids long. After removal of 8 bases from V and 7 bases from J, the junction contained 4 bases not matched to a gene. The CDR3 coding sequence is TGCAGTATGGACAGGGTGAATGAGCAGTTCTTC. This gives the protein CSMDRVNEQFF.

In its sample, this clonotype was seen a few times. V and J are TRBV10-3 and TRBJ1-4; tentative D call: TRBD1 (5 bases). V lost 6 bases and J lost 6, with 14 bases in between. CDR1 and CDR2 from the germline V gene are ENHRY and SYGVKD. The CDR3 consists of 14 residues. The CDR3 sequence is CAIRDGTADEKLFF. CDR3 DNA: TGTGCCATCAGAGACGGGACGGCCGATGAAAAACTGTTTTTT.

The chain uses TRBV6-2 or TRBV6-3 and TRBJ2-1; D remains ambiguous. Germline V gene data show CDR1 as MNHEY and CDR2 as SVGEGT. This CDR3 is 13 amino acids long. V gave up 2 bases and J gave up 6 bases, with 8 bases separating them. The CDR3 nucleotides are TGTGCCAGCAGTTACCCCCCTGCCAATGAGCAGTTCTTC. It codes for CASSYPPANEQFF.

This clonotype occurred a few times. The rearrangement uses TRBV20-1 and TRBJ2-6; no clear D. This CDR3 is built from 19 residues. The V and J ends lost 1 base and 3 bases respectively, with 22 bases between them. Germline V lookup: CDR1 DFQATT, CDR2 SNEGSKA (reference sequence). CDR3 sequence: CSARGWAQWGSSGANVLTF. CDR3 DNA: TGCAGTGCTAGAGGCTGGGCCCAGTGGGGTTCCAGTGGGGCCAACGTCCTGACTTTC.

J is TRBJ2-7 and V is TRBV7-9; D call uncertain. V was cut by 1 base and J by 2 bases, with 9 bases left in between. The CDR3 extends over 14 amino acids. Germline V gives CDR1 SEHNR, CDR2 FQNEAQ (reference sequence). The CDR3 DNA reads TGTGCCAGCAGCTTAGGGCTAAACACCTACGAGCAGTACTTC. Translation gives CASSLGLNTYEQYF.

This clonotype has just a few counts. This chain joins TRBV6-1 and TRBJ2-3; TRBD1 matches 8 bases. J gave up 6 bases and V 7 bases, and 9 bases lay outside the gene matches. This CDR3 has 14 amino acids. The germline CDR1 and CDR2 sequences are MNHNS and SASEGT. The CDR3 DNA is TGTGCCAGCATTCCGGGACAGGCGATCGATACGCAGTATTTT. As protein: CASIPGQAIDTQYF.

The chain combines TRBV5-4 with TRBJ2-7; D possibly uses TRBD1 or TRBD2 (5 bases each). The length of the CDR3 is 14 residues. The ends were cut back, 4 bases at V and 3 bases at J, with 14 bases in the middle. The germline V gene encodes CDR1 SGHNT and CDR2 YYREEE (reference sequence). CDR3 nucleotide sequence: TGTGCCAGCAGCGGGATGGGACGGAGCTACGAGCAGTACTTC. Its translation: CASSGMGRSYEQYF.

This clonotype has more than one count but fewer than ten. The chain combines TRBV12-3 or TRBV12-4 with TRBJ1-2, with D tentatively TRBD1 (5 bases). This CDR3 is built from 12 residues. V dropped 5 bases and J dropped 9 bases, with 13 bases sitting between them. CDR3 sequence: CASSPGGNSYTF. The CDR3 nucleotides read TGTGCCAGCAGTCCCGGGGGGAACAGCTACACCTTC.

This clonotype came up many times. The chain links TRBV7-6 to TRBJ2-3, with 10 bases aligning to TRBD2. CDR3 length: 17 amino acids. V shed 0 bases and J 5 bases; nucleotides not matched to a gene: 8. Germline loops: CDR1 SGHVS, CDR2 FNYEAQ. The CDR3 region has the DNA TGTGCCAGCAGCTTAGCCTCCAGCGGGGGGGCCGTAGATACGCAGTATTTT. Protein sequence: CASSLASSGGAVDTQYF.

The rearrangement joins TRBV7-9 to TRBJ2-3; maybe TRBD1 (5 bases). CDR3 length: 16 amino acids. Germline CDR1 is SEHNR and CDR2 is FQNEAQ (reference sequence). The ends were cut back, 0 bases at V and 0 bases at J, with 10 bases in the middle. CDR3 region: CASSLALGVSTDTQYF. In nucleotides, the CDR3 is TGTGCCAGCAGCTTAGCATTAGGGGTCAGCACAGATACGCAGTATTTT.

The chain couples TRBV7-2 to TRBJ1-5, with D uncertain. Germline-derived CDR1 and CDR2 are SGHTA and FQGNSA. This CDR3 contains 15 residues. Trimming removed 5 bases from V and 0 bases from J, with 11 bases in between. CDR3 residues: CASSPWAVSNQPQHF. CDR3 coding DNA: TGTGCCAGCAGCCCGTGGGCCGTTAGCAATCAGCCCCAGCATTTT.

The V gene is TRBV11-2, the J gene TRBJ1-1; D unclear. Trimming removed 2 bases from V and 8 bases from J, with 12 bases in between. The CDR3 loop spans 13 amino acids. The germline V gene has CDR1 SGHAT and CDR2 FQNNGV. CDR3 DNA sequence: TGTGCCAGCAGCTTAAGCGCCGGCCGGGAAGCTTTCTTT. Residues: CASSLSAGREAFF.

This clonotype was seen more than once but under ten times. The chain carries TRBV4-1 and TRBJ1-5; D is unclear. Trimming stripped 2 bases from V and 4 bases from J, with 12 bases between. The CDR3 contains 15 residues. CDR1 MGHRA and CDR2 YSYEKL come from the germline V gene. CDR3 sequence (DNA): TGCGCCAGCAGCCAACCGTGGGCAGCTAATCAGCCCCAGCATTTT. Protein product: CASSQPWAANQPQHF.

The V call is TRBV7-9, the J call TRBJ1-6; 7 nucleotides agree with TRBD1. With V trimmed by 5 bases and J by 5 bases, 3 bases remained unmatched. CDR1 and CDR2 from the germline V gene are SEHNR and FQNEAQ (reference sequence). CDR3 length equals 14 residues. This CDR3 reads CASSRGQNNSPLHF. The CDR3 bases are TGTGCCAGCAGCAGGGGGCAGAATAATTCACCCCTCCACTTT.

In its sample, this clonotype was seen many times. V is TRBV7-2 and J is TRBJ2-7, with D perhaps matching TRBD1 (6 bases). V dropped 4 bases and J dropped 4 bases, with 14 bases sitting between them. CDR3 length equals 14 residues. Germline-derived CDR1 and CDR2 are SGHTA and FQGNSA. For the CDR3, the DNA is TGTGCCAGCAGCTCTCGGACAGTAGGGTACGAGCAGTACTTC. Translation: CASSSRTVGYEQYF.

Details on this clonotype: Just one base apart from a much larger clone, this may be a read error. CDR3 sequence: CASSLGHDYGYTF. In nucleotides, the CDR3 is TGTGCCAGCAGTTTAGGGCACGACTATGGCTACACCTTC. This sequence joins TRBV12-3 or TRBV12-4 and TRBJ1-2, with D unresolved. The CDR3 is 13 amino acids. V was shortened by 1 base and J by 3 bases, with 6 bases between the two germline ends.

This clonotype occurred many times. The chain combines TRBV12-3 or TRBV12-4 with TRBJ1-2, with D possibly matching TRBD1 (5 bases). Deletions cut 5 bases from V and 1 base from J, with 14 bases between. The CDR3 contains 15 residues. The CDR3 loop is CASSPNGGFNYGYTF. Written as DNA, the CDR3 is TGTGCCAGCAGTCCGAATGGGGGGTTTAACTATGGCTACACCTTC.

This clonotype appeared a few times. CDR3 protein: CASSYGARPVTGQETQYF. CDR3 coding DNA: TGTGCCAGCAGCTACGGGGCTAGACCTGTGACAGGCCAAGAGACCCAGTACTTC. V usage is TRBV11-2 and J usage is TRBJ2-5; TRBD1 is a possible D gene (6 bases). CDR1 SGHAT and CDR2 FQNNGV come from the germline V gene. Trimming removed 4 bases from V and 1 base from J, with 22 bases in between. The CDR3 spans 18 residues.

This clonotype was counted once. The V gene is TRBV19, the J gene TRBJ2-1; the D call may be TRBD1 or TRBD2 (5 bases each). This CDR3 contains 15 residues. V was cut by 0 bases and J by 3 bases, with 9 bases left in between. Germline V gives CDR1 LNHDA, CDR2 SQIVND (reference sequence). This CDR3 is CASSIDGTFYNEQFF. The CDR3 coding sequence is TGTGCCAGTAGTATAGATGGGACGTTCTACAATGAGCAGTTCTTC.

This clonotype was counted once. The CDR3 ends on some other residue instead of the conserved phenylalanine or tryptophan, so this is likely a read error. The CDR3 region has the DNA TGTGCCAGCAGCTTAGGGTACAAGGAGACCCAGTACTCC. Translation: CASSLGYKETQYS. The chain employs TRBV7-2 and TRBJ2-5; no definite D call. Germline V gives CDR1 SGHTA, CDR2 FQGNSA. The CDR3 spans 13 residues. V lost 1 base and J lost 5, with 8 bases in between.

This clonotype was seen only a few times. CDR3 loop: CATTGTRIGEQFF. CDR3 sequence (DNA): TGCGCCACCACAGGGACAAGGATTGGTGAGCAGTTCTTC. The chain recombines TRBV4-1 with TRBJ2-1; a possible D gene is TRBD1 (6 bases). The V end was cut by 10 bases, the J end by 9 bases, with 19 bases between. The length of the CDR3 is 13 residues. Germline V gives CDR1 MGHRA, CDR2 YSYEKL.

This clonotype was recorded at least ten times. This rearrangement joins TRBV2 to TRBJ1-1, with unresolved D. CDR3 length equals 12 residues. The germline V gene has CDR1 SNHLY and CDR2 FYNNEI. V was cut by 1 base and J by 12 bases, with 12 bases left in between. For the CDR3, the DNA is TGTGCCAGCAGTGAAGAGAGCCAAAGGTCTTTCTTT. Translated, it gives CASSEESQRSFF.

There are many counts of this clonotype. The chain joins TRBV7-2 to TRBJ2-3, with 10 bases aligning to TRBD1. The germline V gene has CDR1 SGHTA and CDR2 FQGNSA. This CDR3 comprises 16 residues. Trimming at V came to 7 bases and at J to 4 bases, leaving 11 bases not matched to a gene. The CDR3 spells CASTQWGTGVSDTQYF. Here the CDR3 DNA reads TGTGCCAGCACCCAATGGGGGACAGGGGTATCAGATACGCAGTATTTT.

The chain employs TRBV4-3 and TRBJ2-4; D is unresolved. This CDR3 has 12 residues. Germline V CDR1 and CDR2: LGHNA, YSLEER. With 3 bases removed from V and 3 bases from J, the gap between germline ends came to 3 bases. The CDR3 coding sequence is TGCGCCAGCAGCCAGGTCAAAAACATTCAGTACTTC. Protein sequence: CASSQVKNIQYF.